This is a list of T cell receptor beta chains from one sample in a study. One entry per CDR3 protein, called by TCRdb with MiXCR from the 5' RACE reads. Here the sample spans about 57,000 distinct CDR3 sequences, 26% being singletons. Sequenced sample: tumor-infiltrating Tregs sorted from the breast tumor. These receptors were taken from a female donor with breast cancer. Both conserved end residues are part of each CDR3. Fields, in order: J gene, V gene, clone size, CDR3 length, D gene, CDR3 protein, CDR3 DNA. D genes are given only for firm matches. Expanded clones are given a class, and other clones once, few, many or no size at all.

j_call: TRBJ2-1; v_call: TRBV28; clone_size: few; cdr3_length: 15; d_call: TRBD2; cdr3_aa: CASSPTSGRSNEQFF; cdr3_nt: TGTGCCAGCAGCCCAACTAGCGGGAGAAGTAATGAGCAGTTCTTC
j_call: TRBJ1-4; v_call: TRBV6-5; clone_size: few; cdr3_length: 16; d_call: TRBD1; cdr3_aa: CASSRSSGTGGEKLFF; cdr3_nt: TGTGCCAGCAGTAGATCATCCGGGACAGGGGGCGAAAAACTGTTTTTT
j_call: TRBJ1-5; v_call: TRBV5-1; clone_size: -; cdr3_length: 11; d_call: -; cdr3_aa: CASSPHQPQHF; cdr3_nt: TGCGCCAGCAGCCCACATCAGCCCCAGCATTTT
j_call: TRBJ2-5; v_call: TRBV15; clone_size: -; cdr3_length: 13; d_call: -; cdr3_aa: CATSGGPEGTQYF; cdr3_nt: TGTGCCACCAGCGGAGGGCCTGAAGGGACCCAGTACTTC
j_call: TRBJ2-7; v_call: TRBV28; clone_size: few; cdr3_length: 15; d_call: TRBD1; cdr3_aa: CAGSGGRGISYEQYF; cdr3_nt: TGTGCCGGTTCCGGAGGCAGGGGGATTTCCTACGAGCAGTACTTC
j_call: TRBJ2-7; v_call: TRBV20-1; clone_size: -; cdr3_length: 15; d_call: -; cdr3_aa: CSARFPRLNPYEQYF; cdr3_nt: TGCAGTGCTAGATTTCCTAGACTCAACCCCTACGAGCAGTACTTC
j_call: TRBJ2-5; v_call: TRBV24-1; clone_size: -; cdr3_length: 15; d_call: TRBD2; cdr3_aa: CAASEGLAGMETQYF; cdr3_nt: TGTGCCGCCAGTGAGGGACTAGCGGGAATGGAGACCCAGTACTTC
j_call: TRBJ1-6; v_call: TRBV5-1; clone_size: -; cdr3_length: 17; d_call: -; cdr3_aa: CASSLSPGNSYNSPLHF; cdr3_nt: TGCGCCAGCAGCTTGTCACCAGGAAACTCCTATAATTCACCCCTCCACTTT
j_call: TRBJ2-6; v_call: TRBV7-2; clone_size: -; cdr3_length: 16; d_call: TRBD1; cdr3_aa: CASSPGTGTGANVLTF; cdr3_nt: TGTGCCAGCAGCCCGGGGACAGGGACCGGGGCCAACGTCCTGACTTTC
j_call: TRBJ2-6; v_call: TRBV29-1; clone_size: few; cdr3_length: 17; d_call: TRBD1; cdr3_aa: CSVSIGQVLSGANVLTF; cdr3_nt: TGCAGCGTTTCCATAGGACAGGTGCTCTCTGGGGCCAACGTCCTGACTTTC
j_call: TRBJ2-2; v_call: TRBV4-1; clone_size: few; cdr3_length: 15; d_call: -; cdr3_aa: CASSQVTGAHGELFF; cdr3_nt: TGCGCCAGCAGCCAAGTTACGGGAGCTCACGGGGAGCTGTTTTTT
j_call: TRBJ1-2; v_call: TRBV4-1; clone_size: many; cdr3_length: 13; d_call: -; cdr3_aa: CASTPASNYGYTF; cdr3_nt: TGCGCCAGCACTCCCGCAAGTAACTATGGCTACACCTTC
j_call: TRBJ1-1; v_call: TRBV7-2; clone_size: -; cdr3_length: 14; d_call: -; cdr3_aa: CASSLSEGGTEAFF; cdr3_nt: TGTGCCAGCAGCTTATCGGAGGGGGGCACTGAAGCTTTCTTT
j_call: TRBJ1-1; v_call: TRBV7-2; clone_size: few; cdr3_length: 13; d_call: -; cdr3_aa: CASSPQGLTEAFF; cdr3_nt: TGTGCCAGCAGTCCGCAGGGGCTAACTGAAGCTTTCTTT
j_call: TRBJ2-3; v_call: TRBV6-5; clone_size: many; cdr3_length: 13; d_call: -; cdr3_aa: CASSYTSTDTQYF; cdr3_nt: TGTGCCAGCAGTTACACTTCCACAGATACGCAGTATTTT
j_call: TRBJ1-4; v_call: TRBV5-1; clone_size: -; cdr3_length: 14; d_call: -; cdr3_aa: CASSLHSNNEKLFF; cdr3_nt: TGCGCCAGCAGCCTGCACAGCAATAATGAAAAACTGTTTTTT
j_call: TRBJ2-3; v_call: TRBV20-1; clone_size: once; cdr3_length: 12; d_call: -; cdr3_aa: CSAPTRTDTQYF; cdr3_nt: TGCAGTGCCCCTACACGCACAGATACGCAGTATTTT
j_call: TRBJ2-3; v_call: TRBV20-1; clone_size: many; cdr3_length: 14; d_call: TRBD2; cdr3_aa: CSAARLASTDTQYF; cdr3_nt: TGCAGTGCGGCAAGACTAGCGAGCACAGATACGCAGTATTTT
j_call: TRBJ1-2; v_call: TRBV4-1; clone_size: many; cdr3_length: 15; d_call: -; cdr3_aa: CASSQESAQPYGYTF; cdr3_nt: TGCGCCAGCAGCCAAGAATCGGCGCAGCCCTATGGCTACACCTTC
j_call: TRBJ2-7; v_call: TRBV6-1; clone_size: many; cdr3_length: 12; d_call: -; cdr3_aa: CASGGQSYEQYF; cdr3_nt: TGTGCCAGCGGGGGGCAATCCTACGAGCAGTACTTC
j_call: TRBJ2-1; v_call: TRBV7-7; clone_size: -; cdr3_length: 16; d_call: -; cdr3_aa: CASSLGVGVVANEQFF; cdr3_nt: TGTGCCAGCAGCTTAGGCGTGGGGGTCGTGGCCAATGAGCAGTTCTTC
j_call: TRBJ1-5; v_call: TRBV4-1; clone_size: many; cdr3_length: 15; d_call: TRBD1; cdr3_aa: CASSQEGQVNQPQHF; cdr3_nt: TGCGCCAGCAGCCAAGAGGGACAGGTCAACCAGCCCCAGCATTTT
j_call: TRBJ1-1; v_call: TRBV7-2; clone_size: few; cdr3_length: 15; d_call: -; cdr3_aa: CASSLAGSRATEAFF; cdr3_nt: TGTGCCAGCAGCTTAGCCGGCTCTCGAGCCACTGAAGCTTTCTTT
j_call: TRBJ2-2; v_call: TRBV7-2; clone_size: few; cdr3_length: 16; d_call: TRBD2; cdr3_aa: CASSLVHGGGTGELFF; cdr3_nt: TGTGCCAGCAGCTTGGTTCACGGGGGGGGCACCGGGGAGCTGTTTTTT
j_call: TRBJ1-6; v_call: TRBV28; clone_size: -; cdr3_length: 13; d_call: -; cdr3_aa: CASSPAYNSPLHF; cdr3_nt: TGTGCCAGCAGCCCGGCCTATAATTCACCCCTCCACTTT
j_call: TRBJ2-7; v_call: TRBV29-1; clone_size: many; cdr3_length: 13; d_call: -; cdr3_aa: CSVEAGTSYEQYF; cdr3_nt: TGCAGCGTTGAAGCAGGGACGTCCTACGAGCAGTACTTC
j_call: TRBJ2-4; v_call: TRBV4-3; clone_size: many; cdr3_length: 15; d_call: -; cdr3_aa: CASSQNGARGDIQYF; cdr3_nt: TGCGCCAGCAGCCAAAACGGGGCCAGGGGAGACATTCAGTACTTC
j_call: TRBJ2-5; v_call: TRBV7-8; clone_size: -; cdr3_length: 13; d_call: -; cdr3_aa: CASGRDFQETLYF; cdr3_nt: TGTGCCAGCGGCAGGGACTTTCAAGAGACCCTGTACTTC
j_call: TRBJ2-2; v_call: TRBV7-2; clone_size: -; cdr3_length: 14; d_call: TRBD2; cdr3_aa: CASSQTGGSGELFF; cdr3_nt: TGTGCCAGCAGCCAGACTGGCGGGAGTGGGGAGCTGTTTTTT
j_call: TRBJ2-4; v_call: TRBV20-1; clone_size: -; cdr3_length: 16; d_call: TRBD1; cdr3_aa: CSATKDRGLAKNIQYF; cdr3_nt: TGCAGTGCTACTAAGGACAGGGGACTAGCCAAAAACATTCAGTACTTC
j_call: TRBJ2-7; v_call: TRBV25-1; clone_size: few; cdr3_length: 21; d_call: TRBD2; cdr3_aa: CASSEFPRPGTSGRAVYEQYF; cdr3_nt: TGTGCCAGCAGTGAATTCCCCCGCCCTGGCACTAGCGGGAGGGCCGTGTACGAGCAGTACTTC
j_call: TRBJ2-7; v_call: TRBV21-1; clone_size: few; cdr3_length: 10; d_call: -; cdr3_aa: CASSNYEQYF; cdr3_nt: TGTGCCAGCAGCAACTACGAGCAGTACTTC
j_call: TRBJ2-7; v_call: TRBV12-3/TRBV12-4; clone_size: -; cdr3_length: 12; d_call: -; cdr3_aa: CASSGDTYEQYF; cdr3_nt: TGTGCCAGCAGCGGAGATACCTACGAGCAGTACTTC
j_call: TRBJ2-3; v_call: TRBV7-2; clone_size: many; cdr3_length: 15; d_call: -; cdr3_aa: CASSLYGGPTDTQYF; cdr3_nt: TGTGCCAGCAGCTTATACGGGGGGCCCACAGATACGCAGTATTTT
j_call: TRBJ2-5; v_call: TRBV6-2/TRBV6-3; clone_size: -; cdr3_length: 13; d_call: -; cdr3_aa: CASSYGGLETQYF; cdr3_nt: TGTGCCAGCAGTTACGGAGGGTTGGAGACCCAGTACTTC
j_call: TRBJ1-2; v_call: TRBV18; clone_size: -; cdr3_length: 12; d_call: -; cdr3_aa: CASSPPTYGYTF; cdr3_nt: TGTGCCAGCTCACCACCCACATATGGCTACACCTTC
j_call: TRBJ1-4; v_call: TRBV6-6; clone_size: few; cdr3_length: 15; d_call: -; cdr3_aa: CASSFLGVGNEKLFF; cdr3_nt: TGTGCCAGCAGTTTCCTTGGGGTAGGGAATGAAAAACTGTTTTTT